The clone carrying this TCR beta chain was seen at least ten times. The target antigen is unknown. Sequencing used immunoSEQ multiplex PCR; TCRdb keeps in-frame clones, though not all of them. This sample has some 13,000 clones, each found more than once. The CDR3 totals 15 residues. The V gene lost 6 bases and the J gene lost 3 bases, with 18 bases spanning the gap. The germline V gene encodes CDR1 SSHAT and CDR2 FNYEAQ (reference sequence). Treatment was busulfan-fludarabine conditioning, a marrow graft, and cyclophosphamide on days +3 and +4. The record originates from a study of T cells after posttransplantation cyclophosphamide. The study, taken as a whole, reports: Recipient CMV seropositivity and CMV reactivation strongly tracked TRB clonality. Donor-recipient repertoire similarity was low at 1-2 months, rising over year one. Blood and skin or GI T cell repertoires showed limited TRB overlap.

The sequencing used PBMCs, collected after allogeneic stem cell transplant with posttransplant cyclophosphamide. The V gene is TRBV7-7, the J gene TRBJ2-7, with D maybe TRBD2 (6 bases). This TCR came from a female patient aged 40 to 50 who received an allogeneic stem cell transplant from a related donor, was CMV-positive, and had acute GVHD only. Some of the T cells might come from the graft donor. CDR3: CASSQAPGLSYEQYF. The CDR3 DNA reads TGTGCCAGCAGTCAAGCCCCGGGACTCAGCTACGAGCAGTACTTC.